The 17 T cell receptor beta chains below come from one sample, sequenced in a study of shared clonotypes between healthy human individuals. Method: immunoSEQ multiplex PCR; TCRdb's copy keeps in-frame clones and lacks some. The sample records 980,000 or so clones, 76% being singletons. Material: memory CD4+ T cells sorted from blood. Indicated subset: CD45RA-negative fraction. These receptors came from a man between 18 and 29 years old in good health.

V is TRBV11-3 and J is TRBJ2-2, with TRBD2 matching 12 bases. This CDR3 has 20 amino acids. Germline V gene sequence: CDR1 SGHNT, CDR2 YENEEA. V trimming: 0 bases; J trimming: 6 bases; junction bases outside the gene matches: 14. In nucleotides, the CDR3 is TGTGCCAGCAGCTTAGATGTACTGAGGCTAGCGGGAGGGCCATCCGGGGAGCTGTTTTTT. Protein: CASSLDVLRLAGGPSGELFF.

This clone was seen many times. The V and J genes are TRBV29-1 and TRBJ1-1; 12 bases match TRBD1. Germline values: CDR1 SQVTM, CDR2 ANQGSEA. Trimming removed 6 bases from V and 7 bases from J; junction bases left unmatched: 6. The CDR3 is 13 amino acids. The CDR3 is CSVGTGGLSEAFF. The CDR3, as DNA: TGCAGCGTGGGGACAGGGGGCTTAAGTGAAGCTTTCTTT.

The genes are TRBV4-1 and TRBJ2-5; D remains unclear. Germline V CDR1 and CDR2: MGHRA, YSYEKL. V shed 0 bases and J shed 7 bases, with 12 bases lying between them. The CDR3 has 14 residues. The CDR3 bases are TGCGCCAGCAGCCAAGATTCCCAGGCTTGGACCCAGTACTTC. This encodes CASSQDSQAWTQYF.

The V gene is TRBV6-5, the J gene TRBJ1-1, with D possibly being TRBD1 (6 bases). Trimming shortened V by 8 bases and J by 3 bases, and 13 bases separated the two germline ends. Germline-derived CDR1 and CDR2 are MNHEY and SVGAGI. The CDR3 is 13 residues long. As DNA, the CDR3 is TGTGCCAGCGGATCGGACAGATACACTGAAGCTTTCTTT. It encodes CASGSDRYTEAFF.

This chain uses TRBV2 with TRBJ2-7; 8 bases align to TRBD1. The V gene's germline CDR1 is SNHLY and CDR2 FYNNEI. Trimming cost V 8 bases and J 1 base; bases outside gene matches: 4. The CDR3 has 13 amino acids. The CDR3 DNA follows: TGTGCCAGCCCGGGACAGGCTTCCTACGAGCAGTACTTC. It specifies CASPGQASYEQYF.

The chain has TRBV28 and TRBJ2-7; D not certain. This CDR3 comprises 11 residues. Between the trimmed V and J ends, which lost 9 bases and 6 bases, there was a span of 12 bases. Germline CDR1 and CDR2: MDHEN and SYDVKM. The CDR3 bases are TGTGCCAGGGTTAGGGATTGCGAGCAGTACTTC. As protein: CARVRDCEQYF.

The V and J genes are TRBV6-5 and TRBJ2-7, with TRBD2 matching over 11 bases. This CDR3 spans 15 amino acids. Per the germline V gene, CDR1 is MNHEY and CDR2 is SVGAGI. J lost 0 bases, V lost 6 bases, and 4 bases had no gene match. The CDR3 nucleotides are TGTGCCAGCAGGTCCACTAGCGGGAGCTCCTACGAGCAGTACTTC. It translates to CASRSTSGSSYEQYF.

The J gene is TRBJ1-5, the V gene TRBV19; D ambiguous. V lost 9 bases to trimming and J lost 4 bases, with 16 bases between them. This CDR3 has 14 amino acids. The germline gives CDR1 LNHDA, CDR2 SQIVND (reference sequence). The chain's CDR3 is CASLTLAPNQPQHF. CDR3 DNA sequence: TGTGCCAGCCTAACCCTGGCCCCTAATCAGCCCCAGCATTTT.

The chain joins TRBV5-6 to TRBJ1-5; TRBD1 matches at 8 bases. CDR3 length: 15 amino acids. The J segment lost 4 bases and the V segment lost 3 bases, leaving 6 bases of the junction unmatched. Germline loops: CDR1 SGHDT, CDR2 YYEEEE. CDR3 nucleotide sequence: TGTGCCAGCAGCTCTCTTCAGGGGGCAAATCAGCCCCAGCATTTT. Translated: CASSSLQGANQPQHF.

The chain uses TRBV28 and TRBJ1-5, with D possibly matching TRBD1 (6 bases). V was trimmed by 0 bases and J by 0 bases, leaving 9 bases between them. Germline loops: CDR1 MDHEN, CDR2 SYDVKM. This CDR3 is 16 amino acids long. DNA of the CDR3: TGTGCCAGCAGTTTATGGGTAGGGGGTAGCAATCAGCCCCAGCATTTT. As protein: CASSLWVGGSNQPQHF.

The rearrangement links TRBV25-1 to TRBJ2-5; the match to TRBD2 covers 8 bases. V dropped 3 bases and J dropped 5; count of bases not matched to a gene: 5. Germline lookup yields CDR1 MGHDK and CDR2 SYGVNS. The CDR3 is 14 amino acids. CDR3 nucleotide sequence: TGTGCCAGCAGTGACCCGGGGGGGCCGGAGACCCAGTACTTC. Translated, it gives CASSDPGGPETQYF.

The CDR3 region is CASSLDPAGYQETQYF. CDR3 sequence (DNA): TGTGCCAGCAGCTTGGATCCAGCGGGCTACCAAGAGACCCAGTACTTC. This chain uses TRBV5-6 with TRBJ2-5; a weak D match, TRBD2 (6 bases). CDR3 length: 16 residues. Trimming left V 0 bases short and J 0 bases short, with 12 bases between. From germline, CDR1 is SGHDT and CDR2 YYEEEE. Together with reference TRBV5-6 and TRBJ2-5, the CDR3 gives the full variable domain: DAGVTQSPTHLIKTRGQQVTLRCSPKSGHDTVSWYQQALGQGPQFIFQYYEEEERQRGNFPDRFSGHQFPNYSSELNVNALLLGDSALYLCASSLDPAGYQETQYFGPGTRLLVL.

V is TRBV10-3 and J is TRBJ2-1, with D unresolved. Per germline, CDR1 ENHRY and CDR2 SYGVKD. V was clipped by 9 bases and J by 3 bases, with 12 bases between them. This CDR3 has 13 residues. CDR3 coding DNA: TGTGCCATAGATTCAAGTGGCTACAATGAGCAGTTCTTC. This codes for CAIDSSGYNEQFF.

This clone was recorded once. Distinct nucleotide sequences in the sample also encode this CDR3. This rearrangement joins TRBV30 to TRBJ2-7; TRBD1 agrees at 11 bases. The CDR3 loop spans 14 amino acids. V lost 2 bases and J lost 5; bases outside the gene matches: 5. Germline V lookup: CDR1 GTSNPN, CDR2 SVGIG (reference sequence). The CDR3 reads CAWSIGTGGDEQYF. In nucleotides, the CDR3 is TGTGCCTGGAGTATCGGGACAGGGGGGGACGAGCAGTACTTC.

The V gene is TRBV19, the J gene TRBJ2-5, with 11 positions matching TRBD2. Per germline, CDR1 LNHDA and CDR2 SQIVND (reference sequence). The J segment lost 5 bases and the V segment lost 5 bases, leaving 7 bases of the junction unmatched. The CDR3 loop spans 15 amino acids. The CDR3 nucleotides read TGTGCCAGTAGTCGGACTAGCGGGCGGTGGGAGACCCAGTACTTC. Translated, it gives CASSRTSGRWETQYF. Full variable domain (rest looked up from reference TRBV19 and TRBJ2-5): DGGITQSPKYLFRKEGQNVTLSCEQNLNHDAMYWYRQDPGQGLRLIYYSQIVNDFQKGDIAEGYSVSREKKESFPLTVTSAQKNPTAFYLCASSRTSGRWETQYFGPGTRLLVL.

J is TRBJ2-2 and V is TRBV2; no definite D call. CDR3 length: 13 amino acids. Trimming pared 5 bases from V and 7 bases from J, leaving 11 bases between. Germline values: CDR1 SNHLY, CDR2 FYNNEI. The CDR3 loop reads CASSTVESGELFF. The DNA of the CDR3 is TGTGCCAGCAGTACGGTGGAGAGCGGGGAGCTGTTTTTT.

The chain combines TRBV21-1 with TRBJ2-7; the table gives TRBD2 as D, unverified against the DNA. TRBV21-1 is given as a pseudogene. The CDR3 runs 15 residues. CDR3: CASSKVGRGGYEQYF. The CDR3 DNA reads TGTGCCAGCAGCAAAGTAGGGAGGGGAGGCTACGAGCAGTACTTC.